The next 8 T cell receptor beta chains were all read from a single sample in a study of kidney transplant recipient with SARS-CoV-2 infection (dated by TCRdb to the early 2020s). This sample's time point label indicates: pre-pandemic baseline sample and day 111 after first positive SARS-CoV-2 test. TCRdb names Illumina MiSeq as the instrument used. The public reads were quality trimmed at Q25 with fastp and then assembled into clones with MiXCR by TCRdb, keeping productive beta chains. Entries are consolidated by CDR3 protein sequence, retaining the most common genes and DNA. Here the sample has some 220,000 distinct CDR3 sequences; more than 25% occur a single time. Roughly 7% of the sample is in the top ten clones. The source material was a blood sample, sampled at baseline and around day 110 from a kidney transplant recipient. The receptors come from a male patient aged 30 to 39 who had COVID-19 and was a kidney transplant recipient. Some T cells may be donor cells from the graft after a transplant.

To note about this clonotype: Given a much more abundant clone one base away, this may be a read error. V usage is TRBV28 and J usage is TRBJ1-1, with D possibly TRBD1 on 6 matching bases. Germline V CDR1 and CDR2: MDHEN, SYDVKM. The CDR3 sequence is 14 residues long. The CDR3 sequence is CASSPWTANTEASF. CDR3 nucleotide sequence: TGTGCCAGCAGCCCCTGGACAGCGAACACTGAAGCTTCCTTT.

This clonotype was seen ten or more times. The rearrangement uses TRBV3-1 and TRBJ1-2; D uncertain. This CDR3 has 17 residues. The germline gives CDR1 LGHDT, CDR2 YNNKEL (reference sequence). V lost 3 bases, J lost 4 bases, and 21 bases lay in between. Here the CDR3 reads CASSHESTLRKTYGYTF. The CDR3 nucleotides read TGTGCCAGCAGCCACGAGAGCACCCTTCGAAAGACCTATGGCTACACCTTC.

On this clonotype itself: This may be a read error: a much more frequent sequence differs by one nucleotide. The gene calls are TRBV3-1 and TRBJ2-1, with no clear D. Trimming cost V 5 bases and J 6 bases, with 26 bases left between them. The CDR3 extends over 18 amino acids. Looked up from germline, CDR1 is LGHDT and CDR2 is YNNKEL (reference sequence). CDR3 sequence: CASSGRCPISISGNEQFF. DNA of the CDR3: TGTGCCAGCAGCGGACGTTGTCCCATTTCCATTTCCGGCAATGAGCAGTTCTTC.

This clonotype occurred many times. This CDR3 reads CSAKDHEAFF. As DNA, the CDR3 is TGCAGTGCGAAAGACCACGAAGCTTTCTTT. V usage is TRBV20-1 and J usage is TRBJ1-1; D unclear. Trimming cost V 6 bases and J 8 bases, with 10 bases left between them. The germline CDR1 and CDR2 sequences are DFQATT and SNEGSKA (reference sequence). The CDR3 contains 10 residues.

Note on this clonotype: A clone one base away is much larger, so this may be a read error. This chain connects TRBV6-5 to TRBJ2-2; TRBD2 matches at 7 bases. Germline values: CDR1 MNHEY, CDR2 SVGAGI. This CDR3 region has 14 residues. J gave up 13 bases and V 8 bases, and 16 bases lay outside the gene matches. This chain's CDR3 is CASAWTSPIEGLFF. DNA for the CDR3: TGTGCCAGCGCATGGACTAGTCCGATCGAGGGGCTGTTTTTT.

Concerning this clonotype itself: A much larger clone sits a single nucleotide away, making a read error possible. The gene calls are TRBV6-1 and TRBJ2-5, with no clear D. The V gene's germline CDR1 is MNHNS and CDR2 SASEGT. The CDR3 contains 15 residues. The CDR3 bases are TGTGCCAGCAGTGAAGCCCTAGACCCGCAAGGGACCCAGTACTTC. This gives the protein CASSEALDPQGTQYF.

As for this clonotype: A far larger clone is just one base off, so this is likely a read error. This sequence joins TRBV30 and TRBJ2-3; weak D call: TRBD1 (6 bases). The DNA end is more similar to TRBJ2-5, so the J call may be wrong. Germline values: CDR1 GTSNPN, CDR2 SVGIG (reference sequence). This CDR3 is built from 15 residues. CDR3 DNA sequence: TGTGCCTGGAAAACCAAACAGGGACCCCGAGAGACCCAGTACTTC. This encodes CAWKTKQGPRETQYF.

This clonotype occurred many times. The rearrangement links TRBV9 to TRBJ1-1; tentatively, D is TRBD1 (5 bases). CDR1 is SGDLS, CDR2 YYNGEE, per germline. Trimming cost V 7 bases and J 1 base, with 5 bases left between them. CDR3 length: 11 amino acids. The CDR3, as DNA: TGTGCCAGCGGGGGGAACACTGAAGCTTTCTTT. Its translation: CASGGNTEAFF.